The 19 T cell receptor beta chains below all came from one sample that was sequenced in a study of cytomegalovirus exposure and HLA in healthy donors. It was with 60 Vbeta and 13 Jbeta primers that the PCR ran. Sequencing used immunoSEQ multiplex PCR; TCRdb keeps in-frame clones, though not all of them. This sample contains about 160,000 clones. Sequencing was performed on PBMCs. These receptor sequences come from a woman between 50 and 59 years old in good health and CMV-seronegative.

This chain connects TRBV2 to TRBJ1-2, with 10 positions matching TRBD1. CDR1 and CDR2 from the germline V gene are SNHLY and FYNNEI. V shed 3 bases, J shed 2 bases, and the junction held 3 bases outside the gene matches. This CDR3 region has 15 residues. For the CDR3, the DNA is TGTGCCAGCAGTGATCAGGACAGGGGGAACTATGGCTACACCTTC. Encoded protein: CASSDQDRGNYGYTF.

The V gene is TRBV5-1, the J gene TRBJ2-7; D possibly corresponds to TRBD1 (5 bases). The V end lost 3 bases, the J end lost 0 bases, and 13 bases lay between the germline ends. The germline gives CDR1 SGHRS, CDR2 YFSETQ. The CDR3 length is 15 residues. Written as DNA, the CDR3 is TGCGCCAGCAGCTACACAGGTGTTCTCTCCTACGAGCAGTACTTC. This encodes CASSYTGVLSYEQYF.

The J gene is TRBJ2-1, the V gene TRBV6-1; 7 bases line up with TRBD1. With 6 bases clipped from V and 6 bases from J, the junction kept 8 bases outside the gene matches. Germline V lookup: CDR1 MNHNS, CDR2 SASEGT. This CDR3 contains 14 residues. The CDR3 DNA follows: TGTGCCAGCAGAGGATTCGGGACAGCCAATGAGCAGTTCTTC. Translating gives CASRGFGTANEQFF.

The V call is TRBV5-1, the J call TRBJ2-2, with a tentative D call TRBD1 (6 bases). Germline V gene data show CDR1 as SGHRS and CDR2 as YFSETQ. The V gene lost 2 bases and the J gene lost 2 bases, with 10 bases spanning the gap. The CDR3 sequence is 15 residues long. Here the CDR3 DNA reads TGCGCCAGCAGCTTAGGGGACACTAACACCGGGGAGCTGTTTTTT. Translation: CASSLGDTNTGELFF.

The chain links TRBV15 to TRBJ2-1; no definite D call. V was shortened by 2 bases and J by 4 bases, with 6 bases between the two germline ends. CDR3 length: 13 residues. The V gene's germline CDR1 is LNHNV and CDR2 YYDKDF (reference sequence). DNA for the CDR3: TGTGCCACCAGCAGATCTCAGTACAATGAGCAGTTCTTC. The encoded protein is CATSRSQYNEQFF.

The chain has TRBV11-2 and TRBJ1-2, with D maybe TRBD1 (5 bases). This CDR3 has 16 amino acids. Germline assignment: CDR1 SGHAT and CDR2 FQNNGV. V lost 1 base and J lost 0, with 12 bases in between. CDR3 residues: CASSLAPGPANYGYTF. CDR3 DNA sequence: TGTGCCAGCAGCTTAGCCCCAGGGCCTGCTAACTATGGCTACACCTTC.

CDR3 in amino acids: CASSSDHQGNQPQHF. CDR3 nucleotides: TGTGCCAGCAGCTCCGACCATCAGGGGAATCAGCCCCAGCATTTT. The chain has TRBV5-8 and TRBJ1-5; perhaps TRBD1 as D (6 bases). The CDR3 covers 15 residues. Germline lookup yields CDR1 SGHTS and CDR2 YDEGEE. The V gene lost 3 bases and the J gene lost 4 bases, with 14 bases spanning the gap.

The V gene is TRBV9, the J gene TRBJ2-3; TRBD2 might be the D (6 bases). Germline CDR1 SGDLS, CDR2 YYNGEE. V was clipped by 0 bases and J by 1 base, with 12 bases between them. This CDR3 region has 16 residues. The CDR3 reads CASSVEAGQRTDTQYF. The CDR3 DNA reads TGTGCCAGCAGCGTAGAGGCGGGGCAGCGCACAGATACGCAGTATTTT.

The chain links TRBV6-5 to TRBJ1-2; no reliable D call. The germline V gene encodes CDR1 MNHEY and CDR2 SVGAGI. V was shortened by 5 bases and J by 1 base, with 5 bases between the two germline ends. The CDR3 is 12 residues long. As DNA, the CDR3 is TGTGCCAGCAGTGGGCGTAACTATGGCTACACCTTC. It yields the protein CASSGRNYGYTF.

The chain joins TRBV2 to TRBJ1-5; weak D call: TRBD1 (6 bases). Germline values: CDR1 SNHLY, CDR2 FYNNEI. The V end lost 7 bases, the J end lost 3 bases, and 10 bases lay between the germline ends. The CDR3 extends over 13 amino acids. The DNA for the CDR3 is TGTGCCAGCACCGGGACACACAATCAGCCCCAGCATTTT. Translating it yields CASTGTHNQPQHF.

The chain combines TRBV6-1 with TRBJ2-7; D might be TRBD2 (5 bases). Germline V gene lookup returns CDR1 MNHNS and CDR2 SASEGT. The ends were cut back, 0 bases at V and 2 bases at J, with 11 bases in the middle. The CDR3 consists of 15 residues. CDR3 amino acids: CASSEAGLLTYEQYF. The CDR3 DNA follows: TGTGCCAGCAGTGAAGCAGGACTGTTAACCTACGAGCAGTACTTC.

This chain uses TRBV19 with TRBJ1-4; D is unresolved. The CDR3 sequence is 15 residues long. CDR1 is LNHDA, CDR2 SQIVND, per germline (reference sequence). V dropped 5 bases and J dropped 3 bases, with 13 bases sitting between them. The CDR3 region has the DNA TGTGCCAGTAGTCCCTGGGAGGCGGCTAATGAAAAACTGTTTTTT. Its protein product is CASSPWEAANEKLFF.

V usage is TRBV28 and J usage is TRBJ2-2, with a possible D match to TRBD2 (7 bases). V lost 3 bases and J lost 6, with 14 bases in between. The CDR3 is made up of 15 amino acids. Germline assignment: CDR1 MDHEN and CDR2 SYDVKM. Here the CDR3 reads CASSFRGALAGELFF. The DNA of the CDR3 is TGTGCCAGCAGTTTCCGGGGGGCGCTGGCCGGGGAGCTGTTTTTT.

The chain uses TRBV9 and TRBJ2-1; 10 bases match TRBD2. The CDR3 length is 20 residues. The V gene end was trimmed by 0 bases and the J gene end by 1 base; junction bases not matched to a gene: 13. Germline V gene lookup returns CDR1 SGDLS and CDR2 YYNGEE. CDR3 nucleotide sequence: TGTGCCAGCAGCGTAGAGTTACTAGCGGGGAGGCCCCTATCCTACAATGAGCAGTTCTTC. Translating it yields CASSVELLAGRPLSYNEQFF. The variable domain in full, completed from reference TRBV9 and TRBJ2-1, reads DSGVTQTPKHLITATGQRVTLRCSPRSGDLSVYWYQQSLDQGLQFLIQYYNGEERAKGNILERFSAQQFPDLHSELNLSSLELGDSALYFCASSVELLAGRPLSYNEQFFGPGTRLTVL.

This rearrangement joins TRBV19 to TRBJ2-1; no reliable D call. The CDR3 is 14 amino acids. The germline V gene encodes CDR1 LNHDA and CDR2 SQIVND (reference sequence). V shed 0 bases and J shed 12 bases, with 15 bases lying between them. CDR3 residues: CASSIDVAYWAQFF. Here the CDR3 DNA reads TGTGCCAGTAGTATAGATGTTGCGTATTGGGCGCAGTTCTTC. The variable domain in full, completed from reference TRBV19 and TRBJ2-1, reads DGGITQSPKYLFRKEGQNVTLSCEQNLNHDAMYWYRQDPGQGLRLIYYSQIVNDFQKGDIAEGYSVSREKKESFPLTVTSAQKNPTAFYLCASSIDVAYWAQFFGPGTRLTVL.

This chain links TRBV4-1 with TRBJ2-5; TRBD1 agrees at 8 bases. Trimming removed 5 bases from V and 2 bases from J; junction bases left unmatched: 10. The length of the CDR3 is 16 residues. CDR1 and CDR2 (germline): MGHRA, YSYEKL. The chain's CDR3 is CASSKGQGPKQETQYF. The DNA of the CDR3 is TGCGCCAGCAGCAAAGGACAGGGCCCCAAACAAGAGACCCAGTACTTC.

The genes are TRBV11-3 and TRBJ1-5; 8 bases fit TRBD1. V lost 5 bases, J lost 4 bases, and 4 bases stayed unmatched. The CDR3 has 14 amino acids. CDR1 and CDR2 from the germline V gene are SGHNT and YENEEA. CDR3 protein: CASSQDRANQPQHF. In DNA, the CDR3 is TGTGCCAGCAGCCAGGACAGGGCTAATCAGCCCCAGCATTTT.

Points on this clone: Its ends do not fully match the called genes, so a read error is possible. The same CDR3 can be traced to other DNA sequences in this sample. The chain combines TRBV18 with TRBJ2-7; 12 bases match TRBD2. The V gene's germline CDR1 is KGHSH and CDR2 LQKENI. This CDR3 is 16 amino acids long. CDR3 sequence (DNA): TGTGCCAGCTCACAGGGACTAGCGGGCCTTTCCTATGAGCAGTACTTC. It encodes CASSQGLAGLSYEQYF.

The chain carries TRBV19 and TRBJ1-1, with TRBD1 identical over 12 bases. Germline CDR1 reads LNHDA; CDR2 reads SQIVND (reference sequence). Trimming took 4 bases from V and 1 from J; bases not matched to a gene: 4. The CDR3 spans 16 residues. The chain's CDR3 is CASSTGTGGTNTEAFF. The CDR3 DNA reads TGTGCCAGTAGTACGGGGACAGGGGGCACGAACACTGAAGCTTTCTTT.